This record looks at one T cell receptor beta chain sequence and its context. Its antigen is undetermined. The data were obtained in a study of OX40 agonist ivuxolimab in advanced cancers. Across the whole study: Earlier anti-PD-1, anti-PD-L1 or anti-CTLA-4 therapy was permitted; roughly 40% had received some. Broader study findings: Among the lowest peripheral clonal expansion occurred in 0.1-3.0 mg/kg partial responders.

Patients were ineligible given autoimmune disease history or systemic immunosuppression. Profiling relied on immunoSEQ multiplex PCR, and the TCRdb table lists in-frame clones only, not all of them. The table lists tens of thousands of clones, around 92% of them singletons. V was cut by 3 bases and J by 3 bases, with 17 bases left in between. CDR1 and CDR2 from the germline V gene are KGHSH and LQKENI. The CDR3 has 17 residues. The TCR was taken from an adult with an advanced solid tumor such as melanoma, head and neck, liver or kidney cancer. The specimen comprised CD4+ or CD8+ T cells sorted from blood, sampled in a trial of the OX40 agonist ivuxolimab. The chain couples TRBV18 to TRBJ2-2, with D possibly matching TRBD1 (5 bases). CDR3 in DNA: TGTGCCAGCTCACCTCACAGGAACTCGGTCCACACCGGGGAGCTGTTTTTT. Protein product: CASSPHRNSVHTGELFF.